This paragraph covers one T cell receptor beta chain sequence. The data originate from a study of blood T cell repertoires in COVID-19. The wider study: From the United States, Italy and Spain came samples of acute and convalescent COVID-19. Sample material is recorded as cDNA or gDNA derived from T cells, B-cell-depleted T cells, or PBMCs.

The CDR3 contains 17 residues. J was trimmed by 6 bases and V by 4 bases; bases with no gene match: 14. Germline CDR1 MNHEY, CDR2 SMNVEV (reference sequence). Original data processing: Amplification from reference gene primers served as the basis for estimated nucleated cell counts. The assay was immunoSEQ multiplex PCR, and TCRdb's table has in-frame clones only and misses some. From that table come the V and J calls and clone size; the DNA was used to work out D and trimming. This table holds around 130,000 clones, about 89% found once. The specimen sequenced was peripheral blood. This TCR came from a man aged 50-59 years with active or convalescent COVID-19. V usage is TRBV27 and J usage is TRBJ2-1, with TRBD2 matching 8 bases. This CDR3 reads CASSSQPGGIHLNEQFF. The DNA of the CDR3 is TGTGCCAGCAGTTCCCAACCGGGGGGGATCCATCTCAATGAGCAGTTCTTC.